This is a list of T cell receptor beta chains from one sample in a study of memory CD4+ T cells and cytomegalovirus serostatus. This table comes from immunoSEQ multiplex PCR, and its TCRdb copy is limited to in-frame clones, with some not included. The sample lists about 26,000 clones, 75% to 85% occurring once. The specimen was memory CD4+ T cells from blood. These receptors were taken from an adult in good health and CMV-seronegative. Both conserved end residues are part of each CDR3. Fields, in order: clone size, V gene, CDR3 protein. Clone size is stated in some rows and not others, as once, few, many or a class when expanded.

NA	TRBV4-3	CASSQDRVSSYNEQFF
NA	TRBV27	CASSLSRFYGYTF
once	TRBV2	CASLLAGAYNEQFF
NA	TRBV6-1	CASSGEGQGLDSPLHF
NA	TRBV6-4	CASSDSLGNPFF
few	TRBV6-1	CASSDRDQPQHF
NA	TRBV10-3	CAISESENQPQHF
few	TRBV5-6	CASSIRVTEAFF
NA	TRBV9	CASSAGLQGRGSPLHF
NA	TRBV6-5	CASREGFNSPLHF
few	TRBV6-6	CASTEEVGTQHF
once	TRBV30	CAWSRAGGRWEQYF
NA	TRBV5-1	CASSPDTYGYTF
NA	TRBV5-1	CASSADSYEQYF
NA	TRBV27	CASSLSGSNQPQHF
few	TRBV2	CASRERTGGDSPLHF
NA	TRBV6-5	CASSYTGSNQPQHF
NA	TRBV19	CASSILDSIMNTEAFF
NA	TRBV10-3	CAITGGPGEDTQYF
once	TRBV30	CAWGTAYEQYF
once	TRBV5-1	CASSTGTDGNEQFF
NA	TRBV5-4	CASSLVGGGTDTQYF
NA	TRBV7-9	CASSFGGSGELFF
NA	TRBV5-1	CASSLQGTRHEQYF
NA	TRBV7-2	CASSLLAGLSYEQYF
NA	TRBV4-3	CASSQDASTHTDTQYF
NA	TRBV7-6	CASSPTGTQNTEAFF
few	TRBV4-3	CASSQGPSYYGYTF
NA	TRBV28	CASSRQGLGTEAFF
NA	TRBV7-9	CASSPSDRFGEAFF
NA	TRBV6-1	CASSESPDYSGNTIYF
NA	TRBV11-3	CASSLPASGGHDTQYF
few	TRBV11-3	CASSMVSSYNEQFF
NA	TRBV9	CASSVQGDNYGYTF
NA	TRBV6-1	CASSWSGTYEQYF
NA	TRBV4-2	CASSSETGNEKLFF
NA	TRBV13	CASSFGGRQETQYF
NA	TRBV11-3	CASSKGHQGGTEAFF
NA	TRBV11-2	CASSTTGTGDYEQYF
NA	TRBV2	CASSRTGFIDGYTF
NA	TRBV5-1	CASSLAGGSQETQYF
NA	TRBV6-5	CASSEQAINQPQHF
NA	TRBV2	CASSEFDRGYTEAFF
once	TRBV5-6	CASSLGLQGVAEAFF
NA	TRBV18	CASSPGQGVYGYTF
NA	TRBV19	CASSMRADSGSKNIQYF
NA	TRBV25-1	CASSGTVGTEKLFF
few	TRBV7-2	CASSLSHLSLQHF
NA	TRBV6-5	CASRAPANTGELFF
NA	TRBV29-1	CSVGRDDTGELFF
few	TRBV2	CASRDGTGEEKLFF